The entry that follows covers one T cell receptor beta chain sequence. This record comes from a study of shared clonotypes between healthy human individuals. The protocol was immunoSEQ multiplex PCR, while the TCRdb copy is restricted to in-frame clones and leaves out a portion. The sample holds some 470,000 clones, 70% to 80% seen once. This CDR3 has 16 residues. Looked up from germline, CDR1 is LNHDA and CDR2 is SQIVND (reference sequence). After removal of 6 bases from V and 4 bases from J, the junction contained 10 bases not matched to a gene. Sequenced sample: PBMCs. The chain couples TRBV19 to TRBJ2-1; 9 positions agree with TRBD2. This sequence originates from a woman in her forties in good health. Some clones in this sample may be carry-over from other donors' samples. CDR3 sequence reads: CASRSLAGALYNEQFF. Written as DNA, the CDR3 is TGTGCCAGTAGATCATTAGCGGGAGCGCTTTACAATGAGCAGTTCTTC. The variable domain in full, with the rest retrieved from reference TRBV19 and TRBJ2-1, is DGGITQSPKYLFRKEGQNVTLSCEQNLNHDAMYWYRQDPGQGLRLIYYSQIVNDFQKGDIAEGYSVSREKKESFPLTVTSAQKNPTAFYLCASRSLAGALYNEQFFGPGTRLTVL.